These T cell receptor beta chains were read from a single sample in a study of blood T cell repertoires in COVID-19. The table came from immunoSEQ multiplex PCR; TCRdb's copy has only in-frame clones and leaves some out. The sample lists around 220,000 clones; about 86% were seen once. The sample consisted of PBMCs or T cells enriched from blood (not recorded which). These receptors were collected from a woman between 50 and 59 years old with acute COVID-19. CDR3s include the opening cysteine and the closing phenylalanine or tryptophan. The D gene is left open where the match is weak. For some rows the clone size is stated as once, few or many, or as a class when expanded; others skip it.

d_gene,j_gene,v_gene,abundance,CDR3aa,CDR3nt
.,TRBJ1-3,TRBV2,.,CASSENSDSGNTIYF,TGTGCCAGCAGTGAAAACTCGGACAGTGGAAACACCATATATTTT
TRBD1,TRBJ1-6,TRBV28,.,CASRFLQGSSYNSPLHF,TGTGCCAGCAGGTTTTTACAGGGGAGCTCCTATAATTCACCCCTCCACTTT
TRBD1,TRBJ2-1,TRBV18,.,CASSPPSGQGSNEQFF,TGTGCCAGCTCACCACCGTCGGGACAGGGTTCCAATGAGCAGTTCTTC
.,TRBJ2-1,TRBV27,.,CASSLFWGRMAYNEQFF,TGTGCCAGCAGTTTATTCTGGGGGCGGATGGCCTACAATGAGCAGTTCTTC
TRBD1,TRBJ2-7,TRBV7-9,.,CASSFRGTGNRYEQYF,TGTGCCAGCAGCTTCAGGGGGACAGGGAATCGCTACGAGCAGTACTTC
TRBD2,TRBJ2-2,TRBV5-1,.,CASNILADTGELFF,TGCGCCAGCAATATACTAGCGGACACCGGGGAGCTGTTTTTT
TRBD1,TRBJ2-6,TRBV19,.,CASSRDSSGANVLTF,TGTGCCAGTAGTCGGGACAGTTCAGGGGCCAACGTCCTGACTTTC
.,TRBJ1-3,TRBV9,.,CASSVGVPSGNTIYF,TGTGCCAGCAGCGTAGGAGTGCCCTCTGGAAACACCATATATTTT
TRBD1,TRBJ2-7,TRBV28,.,CASSRSGQGSFSYEQYF,TGTGCCAGCAGTCGTAGTGGACAGGGTAGTTTTTCCTACGAGCAGTACTTC
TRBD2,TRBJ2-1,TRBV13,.,CASSPLPAGVGNEQFF,TGTGCCAGCAGCCCCCTGCCAGCGGGAGTGGGCAATGAGCAGTTCTTC
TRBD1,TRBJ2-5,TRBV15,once,CATSPGQGGETQYF,TGTGCCACCAGCCCGGGACAGGGTGGGGAGACCCAGTACTTC
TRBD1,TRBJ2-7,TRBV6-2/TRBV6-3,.,CASSRRTGARYEQYF,TGTGCCAGCAGTAGGCGGACAGGGGCTCGCTACGAGCAGTACTTC
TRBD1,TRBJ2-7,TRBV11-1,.,CASSRTGTDLYEQYF,TGTGCCAGCAGCCGAACCGGGACAGACTTATACGAGCAGTACTTC
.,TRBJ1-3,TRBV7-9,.,CASSLNIASRPGNTIYF,TGTGCCAGCAGCTTAAACATAGCATCAAGGCCTGGAAACACCATATATTTT
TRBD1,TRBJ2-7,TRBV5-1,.,CASRRQGRPYEQYF,TGCGCCAGCCGGAGACAGGGGAGGCCCTACGAGCAGTACTTC
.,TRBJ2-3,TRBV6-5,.,CASSYLRGSTDTQYF,TGTGCCAGCAGTTACCTGCGGGGAAGCACAGATACGCAGTATTTT
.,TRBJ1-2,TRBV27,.,CASSFRSQGDRGYTF,TGTGCCAGCAGTTTTAGATCACAGGGTGATCGGGGCTACACCTTC
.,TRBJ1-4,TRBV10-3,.,CAISQGLQANEKLFF,TGTGCCATCAGCCAGGGCCTGCAGGCTAATGAAAAACTGTTTTTT
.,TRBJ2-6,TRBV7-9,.,CASSLVLGTGANVLTF,TGTGCCAGCAGCTTAGTATTAGGGACAGGGGCCAACGTCCTGACTTTC
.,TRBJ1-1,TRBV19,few,CASSIDLRATEAFF,TGTGCCAGTAGTATTGATCTCCGAGCCACTGAAGCTTTCTTT
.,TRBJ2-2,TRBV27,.,CASSLSRGSNTGELFF,TGTGCCAGCAGTTTATCAAGGGGGTCGAACACCGGGGAGCTGTTTTTT
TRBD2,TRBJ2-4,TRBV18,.,CASSPAGTSNIQYF,TGTGCCAGCTCACCCGCGGGGACTAGCAACATTCAGTACTTC
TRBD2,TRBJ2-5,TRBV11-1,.,CASSLRTSGRETQYF,TGTGCCAGCAGCTTAAGGACTAGCGGGAGAGAGACCCAGTACTTC
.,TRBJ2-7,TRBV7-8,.,CASSPPMGRNYYEQYF,TGTGCCAGCAGCCCTCCGATGGGGAGAAATTACTACGAGCAGTACTTC
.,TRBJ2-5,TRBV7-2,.,CASSIRGRQETQYF,TGTGCCAGCAGTATCCGGGGTCGTCAGGAGACCCAGTACTTC
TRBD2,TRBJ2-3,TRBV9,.,CASSVGTRSTDTQYF,TGTGCCAGCAGCGTAGGGACTAGGAGCACAGATACGCAGTATTTT
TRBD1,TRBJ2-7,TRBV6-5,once,CASSPSGTASYEQYF,TGTGCCAGCAGTCCTTCCGGGACAGCCTCCTACGAGCAGTACTTC
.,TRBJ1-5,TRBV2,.,CASATEELQPQHF,TGTGCCAGCGCTACCGAGGAGCTACAGCCCCAGCATTTT
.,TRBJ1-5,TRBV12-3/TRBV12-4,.,CARAGSGGQPQHF,TGTGCGCGGGCGGGGAGTGGCGGTCAGCCCCAGCATTTT
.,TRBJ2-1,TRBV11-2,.,CASSDRVRVHNEQFF,TGTGCCAGCAGCGACCGGGTCCGCGTCCACAATGAGCAGTTCTTC
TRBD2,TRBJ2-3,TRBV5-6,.,CASSLIRYGGRKSTDTQYF,TGTGCCAGCAGCTTGATCCGATATGGCGGGAGAAAAAGCACAGATACGCAGTATTTT
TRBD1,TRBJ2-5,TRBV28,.,CASSSPTGTGDGIGGETQYF,TGTGCCAGCAGTTCTCCGACCGGGACAGGGGACGGGATAGGGGGAGAGACCCAGTACTTC
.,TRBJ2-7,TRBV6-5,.,CASSYSQGSRNEQYF,TGTGCCAGCAGTTACTCTCAGGGTTCTAGGAACGAGCAGTACTTC
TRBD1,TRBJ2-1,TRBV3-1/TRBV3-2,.,CASSPTGYNEQFF,TGTGCCAGCAGCCCGACAGGGTACAATGAGCAGTTCTTC
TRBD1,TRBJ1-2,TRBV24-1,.,CATSDSGGQGINYGYTF,TGTGCCACCAGTGATTCGGGAGGACAGGGGATAAACTATGGCTACACCTTC
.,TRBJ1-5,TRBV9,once,CASSLSGLSNQPQHF,TGTGCCAGCAGCCTGAGTGGACTTAGCAATCAGCCCCAGCATTTT
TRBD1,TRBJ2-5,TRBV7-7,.,CASSPRTGMIETQYF,TGTGCTAGCAGCCCCCGGACAGGGATGATTGAGACCCAGTACTTC
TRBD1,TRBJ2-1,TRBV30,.,CAWSGRQGVLSYNEQFF,TGTGCCTGGAGTGGAAGACAGGGGGTCCTCTCCTACAATGAGCAGTTCTTC
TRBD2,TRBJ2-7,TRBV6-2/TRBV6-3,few,CASSLLAGGSIRDEQYF,TGTGCCAGCAGTTTACTAGCGGGAGGCTCGATACGCGACGAGCAGTACTTC
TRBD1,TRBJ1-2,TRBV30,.,CAWSVLTGSSYTF,TGTGCCTGGAGTGTACTGACAGGGTCAAGCTACACCTTC
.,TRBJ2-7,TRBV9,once,CASSVGVSGEALFYEQYF,TGTGCCAGCAGCGTAGGGGTATCCGGCGAGGCCCTTTTCTACGAGCAGTACTTC
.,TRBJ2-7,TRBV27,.,CASSSNPGRSNPYEQYF,TGTGCCAGCAGTTCGAACCCGGGTCGCTCAAATCCCTACGAGCAGTACTTC
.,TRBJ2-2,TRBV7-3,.,CASSPTYTGELFF,TGTGCCAGCAGCCCTACTTACACCGGGGAGCTGTTTTTT
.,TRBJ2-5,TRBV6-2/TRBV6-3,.,CASIPLGRETQYF,TGTGCCAGCATCCCCCTGGGCAGAGAGACCCAGTACTTC
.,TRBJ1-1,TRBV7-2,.,CASSLGAGTEAFF,TGTGCCAGCAGCTTAGGTGCGGGGACTGAAGCTTTCTTT
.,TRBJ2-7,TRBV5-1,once,CASSLNGRTFEQYF,TGCGCCAGCAGCTTAAACGGGAGAACTTTCGAGCAGTACTTC
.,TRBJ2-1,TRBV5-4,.,CASSLGGGTYNEQFF,TGTGCCAGCAGCTTGGGAGGCGGGACTTACAATGAGCAGTTCTTC
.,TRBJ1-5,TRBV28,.,CASSYGQGFQPQHF,TGTGCCAGCAGTTATGGGCAGGGGTTTCAGCCCCAGCATTTT
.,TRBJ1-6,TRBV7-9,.,CASSLRGMNSPLHF,TGTGCCAGCAGCTTAAGGGGGATGAATTCACCCCTCCACTTT
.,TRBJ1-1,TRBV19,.,CASSIGPYEAFF,TGTGCCAGTAGTATAGGGCCGTATGAAGCTTTCTTT
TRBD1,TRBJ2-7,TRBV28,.,CASSFGDRNTYEQYF,TGTGCCAGCAGTTTCGGGGACAGGAACACCTACGAGCAGTACTTC
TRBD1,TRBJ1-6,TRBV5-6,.,CASSPMGQYNSPLHF,TGTGCCAGCAGCCCGATGGGACAGTATAATTCACCCCTCCACTTT
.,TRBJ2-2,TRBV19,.,CASQSGERVNTGELFF,TGTGCCAGTCAGTCAGGCGAGCGGGTGAACACCGGGGAGCTGTTTTTT
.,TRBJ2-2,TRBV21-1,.,CASSKECRNTGELFF,TGTGCCAGCAGCAAAGAATGTAGGAACACCGGGGAGCTGTTTTTT